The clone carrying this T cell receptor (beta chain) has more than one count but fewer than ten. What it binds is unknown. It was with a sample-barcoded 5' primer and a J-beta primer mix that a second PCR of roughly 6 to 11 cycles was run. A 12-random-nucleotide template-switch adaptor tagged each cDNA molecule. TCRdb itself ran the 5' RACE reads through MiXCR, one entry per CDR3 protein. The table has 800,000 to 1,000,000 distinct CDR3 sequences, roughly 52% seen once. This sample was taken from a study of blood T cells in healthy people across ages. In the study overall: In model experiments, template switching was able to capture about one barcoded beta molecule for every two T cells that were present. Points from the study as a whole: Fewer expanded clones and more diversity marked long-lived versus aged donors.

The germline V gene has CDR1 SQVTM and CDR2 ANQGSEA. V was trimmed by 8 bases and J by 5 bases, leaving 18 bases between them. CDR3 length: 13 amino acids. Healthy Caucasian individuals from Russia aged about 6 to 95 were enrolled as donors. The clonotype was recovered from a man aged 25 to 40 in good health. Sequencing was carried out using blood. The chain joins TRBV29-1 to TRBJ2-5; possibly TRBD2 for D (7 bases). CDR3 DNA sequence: TGCAGCTCCTTGGGGGGGCTTCTGGAGACCCAGTACTTC. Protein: CSSLGGLLETQYF.